This passage covers 32 T cell receptor beta chains from one sample sequenced in a study of T cell responses to AZD1222 COVID-19 vaccine. The assay was immunoSEQ multiplex PCR, and TCRdb's table has in-frame clones only and misses some. In the table there are approximately 210,000 clones, about 95% of which are singletons. The sample was peripheral blood, taken 28 days after the second dose of the MenACWY control vaccine. The receptor set was obtained from an adult who received the MenACWY meningococcal vaccine as a control.

The chain has TRBV5-1 and TRBJ2-7; 7 bases are shared with TRBD1. CDR3 length equals 16 residues. Germline CDR1 is SGHRS and CDR2 is YFSETQ. V was pared by 0 bases and J by 0 bases, with 6 bases of the junction left unmatched. CDR3 amino acids: CASSLAPQGSSYEQYF. The CDR3, as DNA: TGCGCCAGCAGCTTGGCCCCACAGGGGAGCTCCTACGAGCAGTACTTC.

The chain links TRBV9 to TRBJ1-2; D remains unclear. Trimming stripped 3 bases from V and 0 bases from J, with 6 bases between. Germline lookup yields CDR1 SGDLS and CDR2 YYNGEE. CDR3 length: 13 residues. CDR3 region: CASSGTPNYGYTF. CDR3 nucleotides: TGTGCCAGCAGCGGGACTCCTAACTATGGCTACACCTTC.

The chain couples TRBV7-9 to TRBJ2-1; possibly TRBD2 for D (6 bases). CDR1 and CDR2 (germline): SEHNR, FQNEAQ (reference sequence). The V end lost 5 bases, the J end lost 5 bases, and 10 bases lay between the germline ends. This CDR3 is built from 13 residues. The CDR3 reads CASSPGLNNEQFF. CDR3 bases: TGTGCCAGCAGCCCCGGACTAAACAATGAGCAGTTCTTC.

The V and J genes are TRBV28 and TRBJ2-3; no firm D call. The CDR3 has 13 amino acids. The V gene's germline CDR1 is MDHEN and CDR2 SYDVKM. V was clipped by 2 bases and J by 5 bases, with 8 bases between them. CDR3 region: CASSLAARDTQYF. Here the CDR3 DNA reads TGTGCCAGCAGTTTAGCGGCCCGAGATACGCAGTATTTT.

Note on this clone: Other nucleotide sequences from this sample produce the same CDR3. The V and J genes are TRBV11-3 and TRBJ2-7, with D maybe TRBD2 (6 bases). CDR3 size: 12 residues. The V end lost 1 base, the J end lost 6 bases, and 7 bases lay between the germline ends. Germline V gives CDR1 SGHNT, CDR2 YENEEA. The CDR3 bases are TGTGCCAGCAGCTTAGTCGGGGGCGAGCAGTACTTC. It yields the protein CASSLVGGEQYF.

The chain is built from TRBV14 and TRBJ1-3; D not certain. Germline loops: CDR1 SGHDN, CDR2 FVKESK. The CDR3 sequence is 16 residues long. V was clipped by 3 bases and J by 0 bases, with 12 bases between them. DNA of the CDR3: TGTGCCAGCAGCCAGAGGAATAACCTCTCTGGAAACACCATATATTTT. It is translated as CASSQRNNLSGNTIYF.

This clone was observed a single time. The chain couples TRBV7-9 to TRBJ1-1; no reliable D call. Germline V gene lookup returns CDR1 SEHNR and CDR2 FQNEAQ (reference sequence). This CDR3 has 14 amino acids. V was pared by 6 bases and J by 1 base, with 12 bases between. The CDR3 protein is CASRPPRENTEAFF. The CDR3 DNA is TGTGCCAGCAGGCCGCCGCGGGAGAACACTGAAGCTTTCTTT.

This sequence joins TRBV30 and TRBJ1-5; tentatively, D is TRBD1 (5 bases). Germline V gene sequence: CDR1 GTSNPN, CDR2 SVGIG (reference sequence). The CDR3 runs 15 residues. V lost 2 bases and J 0 bases, leaving 11 bases between the germline ends. CDR3 amino acids: CAWSLGTDSNQPQHF. Written as DNA, the CDR3 is TGTGCCTGGAGTCTAGGGACGGATAGCAATCAGCCCCAGCATTTT.

This sequence joins TRBV19 and TRBJ2-1; D might be TRBD2 (5 bases). The CDR3 contains 15 residues. The V end lost 0 bases, the J end lost 4 bases, and 10 bases lay between the germline ends. Germline V gene lookup returns CDR1 LNHDA and CDR2 SQIVND (reference sequence). The CDR3 nucleotides are TGTGCCAGTAGTATAGATGCTGGCGGGTACAATGAGCAGTTCTTC. It codes for CASSIDAGGYNEQFF.

This chain links TRBV2 with TRBJ1-2; 7 bases agree with TRBD1. V was clipped by 9 bases and J by 3 bases; unmatched bases: 19. This CDR3 is built from 17 residues. Germline V CDR1 and CDR2: SNHLY, FYNNEI. The CDR3 sequence: CARSQGGDSMSYYGYTF. CDR3 nucleotide sequence: TGTGCCAGAAGCCAAGGCGGGGACAGCATGTCGTACTATGGCTACACCTTC.

The chain combines TRBV2 with TRBJ2-3; D remains ambiguous. The CDR3 spans 12 residues. Trimming stripped 2 bases from V and 5 bases from J, with 5 bases between. Germline-derived CDR1 and CDR2 are SNHLY and FYNNEI. The DNA of the CDR3 is TGTGCCAGCAGTGAAAACGTAGATACGCAGTATTTT. Encoded protein: CASSENVDTQYF.

J is TRBJ2-2 and V is TRBV29-1; D may correspond to TRBD1 or TRBD2 (5 bases each). Trimming left V 3 bases short and J 1 base short, with 9 bases between. Germline V gene data show CDR1 as SQVTM and CDR2 as ANQGSEA. The CDR3 covers 14 residues. This CDR3 is CSVEGRENTGELFF. The CDR3 DNA reads as TGCAGCGTTGAGGGACGGGAGAACACCGGGGAGCTGTTTTTT.

This sequence joins TRBV5-1 and TRBJ1-3; D remains unclear. Germline V lookup: CDR1 SGHRS, CDR2 YFSETQ. This CDR3 has 15 residues. V lost 8 bases, J lost 4 bases, and 19 bases lay in between. The CDR3 DNA follows: TGCGCCAGTCGGCGGGCAGCGACCGAAGGAAACACCATATATTTT. It translates to CASRRAATEGNTIYF.

This rearrangement joins TRBV7-9 to TRBJ1-5; no clear D. Between the trimmed V and J ends, which lost 5 bases and 2 bases, there was a span of 10 bases. CDR1 is SEHNR, CDR2 FQNEAQ, per germline (reference sequence). CDR3 length: 14 amino acids. For the CDR3, the DNA is TGTGCCAGCAGCCGAGCCGATGGCAATCAGCCCCAGCATTTT. Amino acid sequence: CASSRADGNQPQHF.

The chain has TRBV28 and TRBJ2-1, with 7 bases that match TRBD1. Looked up from germline, CDR1 is MDHEN and CDR2 is SYDVKM. CDR3 length: 15 amino acids. The J segment lost 1 base and the V segment lost 6 bases, leaving 6 bases of the junction unmatched. This CDR3 is CASRSKGASYNEQFF. The CDR3, as DNA: TGTGCCAGCAGATCCAAGGGGGCGTCCTACAATGAGCAGTTCTTC.

V gene TRBV7-3 combines with J gene TRBJ2-7; 12 bases match TRBD1. CDR3 size: 14 residues. Per the germline V gene, CDR1 is SGHTA and CDR2 is FQGTGA. V shed 5 bases, J shed 5 bases, and the junction held 4 bases outside the gene matches. The CDR3 bases are TGTGCCAGCAGCCAGGGACAGGGGGCGGACGAGCAGTACTTC. Amino acids: CASSQGQGADEQYF.

The V call is TRBV5-1, the J call TRBJ2-5; tentatively, D is TRBD2 (6 bases). Trimming removed 4 bases at V and 2 bases at J, with 12 bases between. This CDR3 has 14 residues. Germline-derived CDR1 and CDR2 are SGHRS and YFSETQ. CDR3 nucleotides: TGCGCCAGCAGCCCCGGGACTCAGCAAGAGACCCAGTACTTC. It codes for CASSPGTQQETQYF.

This chain uses TRBV28 with TRBJ2-2; no clear D. The CDR3 is 13 amino acids. The V end was cut by 2 bases, the J end by 6 bases, with 7 bases between. Per the germline V gene, CDR1 is MDHEN and CDR2 is SYDVKM. The CDR3 nucleotides are TGTGCCAGCAGTTTACTCGGCCCCGGGGAGCTGTTTTTT. It yields the protein CASSLLGPGELFF.

The chain combines TRBV7-9 with TRBJ2-1; a weak D match, TRBD2 (6 bases). This CDR3 has 17 residues. Germline CDR1 reads SEHNR; CDR2 reads FQNEAQ (reference sequence). The V end lost 4 bases, the J end lost 3 bases, and 19 bases lay between the germline ends. The CDR3 region has the DNA TGTGCCAGCAGCTCCCCCGGGGTAGCGGAAGGCTACAATGAGCAGTTCTTC. It translates to CASSSPGVAEGYNEQFF.

The chain joins TRBV5-1 to TRBJ2-5; D remains unclear. Germline CDR1 is SGHRS and CDR2 is YFSETQ. The CDR3 spans 14 residues. V was clipped by 0 bases and J by 5 bases, with 11 bases between them. CDR3 protein: CASSLGGVGETQYF. The CDR3 coding sequence is TGCGCCAGCAGCTTGGGTGGGGTAGGCGAGACCCAGTACTTC.

This chain joins TRBV30 and TRBJ1-4; the match to TRBD1 covers 7 bases. This CDR3 region has 14 residues. V lost 2 bases, J lost 3 bases, and 3 bases stayed unmatched. Per the germline V gene, CDR1 is GTSNPN and CDR2 is SVGIG (reference sequence). The CDR3 sequence is CAWSTGTANEKLFF. CDR3 nucleotides: TGTGCCTGGAGTACCGGGACAGCTAATGAAAAACTGTTTTTT.

This sequence joins TRBV18 and TRBJ2-2, with a possible D match to TRBD1 (6 bases). The CDR3 runs 15 residues. The V and J ends lost 4 bases and 4 bases respectively, with 13 bases between them. Germline V gives CDR1 KGHSH, CDR2 LQKENI. The CDR3 DNA sequence: TGTGCCAGCTCACAAGACAGGACCTCCACCGGGGAGCTGTTTTTT. As protein: CASSQDRTSTGELFF.

This chain joins TRBV5-1 and TRBJ1-4; TRBD1 agrees at 7 bases. V lost 4 bases to trimming and J lost 3 bases; unmatched junction nucleotides: 3. This CDR3 spans 14 amino acids. Germline CDR1 is SGHRS and CDR2 is YFSETQ. The DNA of the CDR3 is TGCGCCAGCAGCAGACAGGGTCCTAATGAAAAACTGTTTTTT. It codes for CASSRQGPNEKLFF.

The CDR3 loop reads CASSPRQGSSGNTIYF. The DNA for the CDR3 is TGTGCCAGCAGCCCAAGACAGGGTTCCTCTGGAAACACCATATATTTT. This chain links TRBV7-2 with TRBJ1-3, with 7 bases identical to TRBD1. The CDR3 runs to 16 residues. CDR1 and CDR2 from the germline V gene are SGHTA and FQGNSA. Germline trimming cut 5 bases from V and 0 bases from J; bases unmatched to any gene: 7. Together with reference TRBV7-2 and TRBJ1-3, the CDR3 gives the full variable domain: GAGVSQSPSNKVTEKGKDVELRCDPISGHTALYWYRQSLGQGLEFLIYFQGNSAPDKSGLPSDRFSAERTGGSVSTLTIQRTQQEDSAVYLCASSPRQGSSGNTIYFGEGSWLTVV.

The chain carries TRBV28 and TRBJ1-1; D is undetermined. V was shortened by 1 base and J by 4 bases, with 7 bases between the two germline ends. The germline V gene encodes CDR1 MDHEN and CDR2 SYDVKM. The CDR3 has 13 residues. CDR3 sequence: CASSLFPGTEAFF. The CDR3 DNA sequence: TGTGCCAGCAGTTTATTCCCAGGCACTGAAGCTTTCTTT.

This CDR3 is CASSLLQVNTEAFF. In DNA, the CDR3 is TGTGCCAGCAGCTTGTTACAGGTGAACACTGAAGCTTTCTTT. The rearrangement uses TRBV5-5 and TRBJ1-1; D might be TRBD1 (5 bases). The V end was cut by 1 base, the J end by 0 bases, with 7 bases between. Germline V gives CDR1 SGHKS, CDR2 YYEKEE (reference sequence). There are 14 residues in the CDR3. The whole variable domain, remainder taken from reference TRBV5-5 and TRBJ1-1, is DAGVTQSPTHLIKTRGQQVTLRCSPISGHKSVSWYQQVLGQGPQFIFQYYEKEERGRGNFPDRFSARQFPNYSSELNVNALLLGDSALYLCASSLLQVNTEAFFGQGTRLTVV.

This sequence joins TRBV30 and TRBJ1-4, with D perhaps TRBD1 (6 bases). Looked up from germline, CDR1 is GTSNPN and CDR2 is SVGIG (reference sequence). The CDR3 covers 13 residues. The V gene lost 4 bases and the J gene lost 2 bases, with 8 bases spanning the gap. The CDR3 region has the DNA TGTGCCTGGAAGGGGGGGACTAATGAAAAACTGTTTTTT. This encodes CAWKGGTNEKLFF.

The CDR3 region is CASRQSVWGAEAFF. CDR3 DNA: TGTGCCAGCAGGCAAAGCGTTTGGGGAGCTGAAGCTTTCTTT. V usage is TRBV28 and J usage is TRBJ1-1; D unresolved. V was pared by 6 bases and J by 6 bases, with 17 bases between. The CDR3 sequence is 14 residues long. CDR1 is MDHEN, CDR2 SYDVKM, per germline.

This chain uses TRBV5-1 with TRBJ1-2; D is ambiguous. The CDR3 is 15 amino acids. Germline values: CDR1 SGHRS, CDR2 YFSETQ. Trimming took 4 bases from V and 4 from J, leaving 17 bases between them. The CDR3 loop reads CASSLEVVHPYGYTF. The CDR3 coding sequence is TGCGCCAGCAGCCTCGAAGTCGTCCACCCCTATGGCTACACCTTC. Looking up the rest from reference TRBV5-1 and TRBJ1-2 gives the full variable domain: KAGVTQTPRYLIKTRGQQVTLSCSPISGHRSVSWYQQTPGQGLQFLFEYFSETQRNKGNFPGRFSGRQFSNSRSEMNVSTLELGDSALYLCASSLEVVHPYGYTFGSGTRLTVV.

The rearrangement links TRBV19 to TRBJ2-1; the D gene could be TRBD1 or TRBD2 (6 bases each). The germline V gene has CDR1 LNHDA and CDR2 SQIVND (reference sequence). Trimming pared 3 bases from V and 0 bases from J, leaving 15 bases between. The CDR3 is 17 residues long. CDR3: CASSMGWGASSYNEQFF. CDR3 in DNA: TGTGCCAGTAGTATGGGGTGGGGGGCCAGCTCCTACAATGAGCAGTTCTTC.

The chain combines TRBV11-3 with TRBJ2-2; D call uncertain. Looked up from germline, CDR1 is SGHNT and CDR2 is YENEEA. The germline V and J ends were trimmed by 3 bases and 4 bases, with 9 bases remaining between them. The CDR3 is made up of 14 amino acids. The CDR3 region has the DNA TGTGCCAGCAGCTTGGTGTCGGGCACCGGGGAGCTGTTTTTT. Amino acid sequence: CASSLVSGTGELFF.

CDR3 sequence: CASTGGIGETQYF. CDR3 coding DNA: TGTGCCAGTACAGGGGGTATCGGAGAGACCCAGTACTTC. The chain recombines TRBV28 with TRBJ2-5, with TRBD1 matching over 8 bases. The V and J ends lost 9 bases and 4 bases, in that order; junction bases with no gene match: 7. Per germline, CDR1 MDHEN and CDR2 SYDVKM. The CDR3 runs to 13 residues. The full variable domain, its missing parts supplied by reference TRBV28 and TRBJ2-5, is DVKVTQSSRYLVKRTGEKVFLECVQDMDHENMFWYRQDPGLGLRLIYFSYDVKMKEKGDIPEGYSVSREKKERFSLILESASTNQTSMYLCASTGGIGETQYFGPGTRLLVL.